This record looks at one TCR beta chain sequence and its context. Its antigen specificity is not known. CDR1 and CDR2, looked up from the germline V gene, are SGHTA and FQGNSA. The CDR3 covers 13 residues, taking in both the cysteine and the phenylalanine. The DNA shown is the 39-base CDR3, in frame from base 1. V is clipped by 6 bases and J by 6 bases, and the sequence between their germline boundaries is 11 bases long. The data derive from a study of cytomegalovirus exposure and HLA in healthy donors (dated by TCRdb to 2016 to 2017). Describing the broader study: An earlier analysis of around 600 of the donors reported about 290 Gb of sequence data and around 120 million unique TCR beta sequences from 150 million to 200 million T cells. About 300 gigabases of sequencing data and some 85 million unique TCR sequences were included in an early release covering about 600 HLA-typed donors. Among the roughly 370 genotyped donors, about 85% belonged to the genetic ancestry cluster associated with self-reported Caucasian donors. The study aimed to test whether cataloging public T cell receptors could reveal signatures of past pathogen exposure. Using immunosequencing, the study profiled T cell repertoires from approximately 700 subjects and related those repertoires to cytomegalovirus serostatus. In addition to the first cohort of approximately 650 subjects, a separate validation cohort of 120 different subjects was used. High-throughput TCR immunosequencing, statistical association of individual TCRs with disease status, and machine learning were combined to predict cytomegalovirus infection status. A later analysis re-examined previously published TCR beta repertoires from about 670 donors and added high-resolution HLA genotyping to investigate patterns of TCR occurrence. Rather than drawing on any new phenotypic data, the later analysis identified candidate immune exposures from TCR beta sequences and the way those sequences occurred across donors. An earlier analysis of several hundred of the donors applied high-throughput TCR beta sequencing to assess whether each TCR beta V gene segment acted as functional or pseudogenic. Donor age, sex, ethnicity and CMV serostatus were collected together with the repertoire data. Genome-wide SNP genotypes for about three fifths of the 666 donors were used in a later genetic analysis, which treated that subset as a discovery cohort. All discovery cohort repertoires had been generated on a single sequencing platform. Both class I and class II loci were covered by HLA typing, at four-digit resolution. The number of donors typed differed by locus, with 629-630 for A, B, C, DRB1 and DQB1, around 500 for DQA1, some 570 for DPA1, and some 440 for DPB1. A handful of DR-DQ haplotypes were handled as single units for association and clustering because linkage in the cohort was strong. Among 300 to 500 genotyped donors of the cohort, an average of roughly 230,000 unique TCR beta nucleotide sequences was sequenced per donor, of which 15% to 20% were non-productive. Overall study results and their limits: Sequencing depth was assumed to be roughly uniform across donors in the presence/absence analyses, though that assumption may not hold. Most TCR sequences were observed very rarely across donors, whereas some public TCRs were present in many individuals. The earlier analysis of some 560 of the donors excluded roughly 17 rarely observed V segments, including chromosome 9 orphons, because counts were too low. In a later genetic analysis, fewer N-insertions in productive TCRs were reported among donors in an Asian-associated ancestry cluster than the roughly 700-donor mean. Compared with equally common non-associated chains, HLA-associated TCR beta chains in a later analysis were more clonally expanded and had lower generation probabilities. When HLA alleles, especially DR and DQ, strongly co-occurred, attributing TCR associations to individual alleles was difficult. In vitro tests confirmed that a few of the cytomegalovirus-associated TCR beta chains recognize cytomegalovirus antigens. The classifier was reported to diagnose cytomegalovirus status with high specificity and sensitivity in both the original and validation cohorts. Because the 87-base-pair reads could not distinguish some IMGT-functional V segments, including TRBV6-2 and TRBV6-3, those segments were excluded. Correlated functional status among segregating V segments might be attributable to linkage disequilibrium, but an unknown experimental factor could not be ruled out. A later analysis found that TCR association rates varied across HLA loci, with DRB1 alleles showing the most associated TCRs and HLA-C alleles the fewest. A further reported finding was that TCR beta sequences accurately predicted the HLA-A and HLA-B alleles for most subjects in the first cohort. In a later analysis, most CMV-associated TCR beta chains were found to appear HLA-restricted, with HLA associations seemingly driven largely by CMV exposure. Because some donors lacked HLA typing at each locus, the association tests relied only on the typed subset. In an earlier analysis of 587 of the donors, most TCR beta V segments were observed in productive rearrangements about 87% or about 30% of the time, broadly matching IMGT annotations. A later analysis associated 17,000 or so TCR beta sequences with specific HLA alleles at a false discovery rate of 0.05. A cluster of highly shared sequence variants was judged likely to be a technical artifact of the sequencing pipeline. An association between a missense DCLRE1C variant and V-gene and J-gene trimming of TCR beta chains was found in a later genetic analysis and replicated in an independent cohort. According to the authors, the approach could potentially be generalized to other disease states and immunological phenotypes. The study listed 164 TCR beta chains as associated with cytomegalovirus. According to a later analysis, parvovirus B19, influenza, CMV and Epstein-Barr virus appeared linked to several top co-occurrence clusters. The only immune exposure information available for the cohort was CMV serostatus. This cohort had only TCR beta chains sequenced, and the lack of alpha or paired-chain data limited which features could be detected.

The cohort consisted of fewer than 700 healthy bone marrow donors. At the time of sampling, every cohort member was nominally healthy, though immune exposures that went unrecorded were likely present. The donor tested CMV seronegative and was one of the 352 seronegative cohort members. A peripheral blood sample was collected from each donor, and TCR beta sequencing was performed on peripheral blood mononuclear cells. Genomic DNA was extracted from the blood cell samples with the Qiagen DNeasy Blood Extraction Kit. Libraries were made using the immunoSEQ multiplex PCR assay. A mixture of 60 forward primers for TCR Vbeta segments and 13 reverse primers for TCR Jbeta segments was used in the multiplex PCR. Amplification of the CDR3 region of rearranged TCR beta genes was performed with a multiplex PCR assay on genomic DNA. On the Illumina HiSeq System, the amplified TCR beta libraries were sequenced as 87-base-pair reads. Per the original workflow: In a later analysis, tens of millions of unique TCR beta chains were counted across the 500 to 850 repertoires, and around 11 million of these chains were shared by at least two donors. Raw reads were error-corrected and collapsed into unique sequences with a nearest-neighbor algorithm that merged closely related sequences to remove PCR and sequencing errors. To assign V, D and J gene segments, CDR3 sequences were aligned to IMGT reference sequences. Each retained sequence needed at least a six-nucleotide match to both a V gene segment and a J gene segment. A rearrangement counted as productive if the CDR3 had no stop codons and remained in frame with V and J, and every other rearrangement counted as non-productive. CDR3 was defined according to IMGT convention as the region running from the second conserved V-encoded cysteine to the conserved J-encoded phenylalanine. The earlier analysis of about 640 of the donors excluded any sequence lacking an unambiguous match to a single V gene segment. In an earlier analysis of several hundred of the donors, V segments were called functional above 56.7% productive rearrangements and were called segregating when the between-donor standard deviation exceeded 5%. A statistical classification framework was built for diagnosing cytomegalovirus status from the catalog of TCR beta chain sequences. In a later analysis, TCR nucleotide sequences were compared against IMGT/GENE-DB human TR gene sequences so that V and J genes could be assigned. A later analysis assigned CDR3 sequences and most-parsimonious VDJ recombination scenarios with the TCRdist pipeline. In a later analysis, each TCR beta chain was defined by its CDR3 amino acid sequence together with its V-gene family, and reads lacking a unique V-gene family were excluded. In a later analysis, around 650 highly shared, low-generation-probability nucleotide sequences were removed to address suspected cross-contamination and a sequencing artifact. In a later analysis, a clonal expansion index for each public chain was calculated from normalized within-repertoire ranks of inferred template counts. In a later analysis, generation probabilities were computed with a VDJ recombination model fitted to out-of-frame rearrangements, and the resulting probabilities were checked against IGoR. In a later analysis, hypergeometric tests were used to score TCR-TCR, TCR-HLA and TCR-CMV co-occurrence, with a repertoire-size bias correction applied to TCR pairs. A later analysis estimated false discovery rates by permuting HLA or CMV assignments 20 times. In a later analysis, co-occurring TCRs were grouped using DBSCAN, and TCRdist sequence similarity was added for clustering within HLA-allele-positive subsets. Repertoires with fewer than 30,000 or more than 120,000 public chains, plus five repertoires with anomalous nucleotide sharing, were excluded from co-occurrence clustering. TCRdb holds this immuneACCESS table with in-frame rearrangements only. Some clones are missing; in checked studies, unresolved V genes explain under half, and the rest has no known cause. V and J calls and clone size are copied from that table; D and trimming were computed from the DNA. The sample table records 190,000 or so clones. The ten largest account for 0.7% to 0.8% of the sample.

This TCR derives from a boy younger than 18 in good health and CMV-seronegative. The rearranged chain carries TRBV7-2 and TRBJ2-2, and TRBD2 may be the D gene, going by 6 matching bases. Material: PBMCs. The DNA sequence is TGTGCCAGCAGAAGCCGGGGGTCCGGGGAGCTGTTTTTT. It is translated as CASRSRGSGELFF.